The subject of this entry is one TCR beta chain. The protocol was immunoSEQ multiplex PCR, while the TCRdb copy is restricted to in-frame clones and leaves out a portion. The data contain 12,000 or so clones, approximately 94% of them singletons. The germline V gene has CDR1 SGDLS and CDR2 YYNGEE. CDR3 length: 14 residues. V lost 4 bases, J lost 7 bases, and 8 bases stayed unmatched. The data were taken from a study of technical replicates of blood from a handful of donors. This receptor was identified in a human donor in good health. This chain uses TRBV9 with TRBJ1-1, with TRBD1 identical over 9 bases. The sequenced sample was PBMCs. CDR3 loop: CASSTRDRDVEAFF. CDR3 nucleotides: TGTGCCAGCAGCACCCGGGACAGGGATGTTGAAGCTTTCTTT.